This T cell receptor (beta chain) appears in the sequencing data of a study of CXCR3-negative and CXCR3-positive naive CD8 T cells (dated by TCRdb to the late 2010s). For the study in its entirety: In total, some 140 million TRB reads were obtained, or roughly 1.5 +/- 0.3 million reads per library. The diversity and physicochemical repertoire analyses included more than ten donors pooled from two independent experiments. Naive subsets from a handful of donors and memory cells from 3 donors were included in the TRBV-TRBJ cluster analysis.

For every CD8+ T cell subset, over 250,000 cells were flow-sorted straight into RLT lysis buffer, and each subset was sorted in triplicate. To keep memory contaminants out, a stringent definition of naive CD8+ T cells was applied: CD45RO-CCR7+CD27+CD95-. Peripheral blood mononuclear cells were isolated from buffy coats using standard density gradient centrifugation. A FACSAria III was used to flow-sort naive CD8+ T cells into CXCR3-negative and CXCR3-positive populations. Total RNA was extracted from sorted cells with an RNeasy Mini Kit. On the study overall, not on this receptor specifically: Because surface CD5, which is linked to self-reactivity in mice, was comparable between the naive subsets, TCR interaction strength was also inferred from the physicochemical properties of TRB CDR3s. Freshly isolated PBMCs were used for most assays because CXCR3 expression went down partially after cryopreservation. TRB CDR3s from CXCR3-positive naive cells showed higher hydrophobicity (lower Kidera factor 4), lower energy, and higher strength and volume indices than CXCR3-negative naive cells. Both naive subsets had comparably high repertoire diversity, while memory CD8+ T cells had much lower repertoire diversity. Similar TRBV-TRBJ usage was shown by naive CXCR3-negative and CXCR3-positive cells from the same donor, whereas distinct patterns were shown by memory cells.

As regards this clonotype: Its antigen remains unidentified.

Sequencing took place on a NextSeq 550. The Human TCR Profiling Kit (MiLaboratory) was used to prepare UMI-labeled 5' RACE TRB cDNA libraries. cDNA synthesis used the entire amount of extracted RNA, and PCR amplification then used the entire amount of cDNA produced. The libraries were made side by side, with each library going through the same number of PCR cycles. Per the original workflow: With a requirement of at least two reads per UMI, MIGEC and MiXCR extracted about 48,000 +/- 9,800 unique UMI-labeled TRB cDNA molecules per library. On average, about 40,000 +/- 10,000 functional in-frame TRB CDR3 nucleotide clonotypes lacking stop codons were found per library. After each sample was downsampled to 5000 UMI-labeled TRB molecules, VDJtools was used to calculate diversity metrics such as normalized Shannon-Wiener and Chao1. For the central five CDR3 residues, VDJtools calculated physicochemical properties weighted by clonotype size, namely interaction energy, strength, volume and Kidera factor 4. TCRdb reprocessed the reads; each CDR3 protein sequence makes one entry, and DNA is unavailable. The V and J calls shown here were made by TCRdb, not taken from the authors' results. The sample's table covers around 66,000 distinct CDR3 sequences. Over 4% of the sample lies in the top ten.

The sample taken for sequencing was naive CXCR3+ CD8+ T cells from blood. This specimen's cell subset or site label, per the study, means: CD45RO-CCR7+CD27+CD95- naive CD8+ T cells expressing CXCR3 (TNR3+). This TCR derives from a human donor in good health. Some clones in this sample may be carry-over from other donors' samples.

The encoded CDR3 is CASSSRQASSGANVLTF. The rearranged segments are TRBV7-6 and TRBJ2-6; TCRdb indicates TRBD1, and absent DNA this call remains unverified. CDR1 is given as SGHVS and CDR2 as FNYEAQ, both from the germline V gene. The CDR3, from cysteine to phenylalanine, totals 17 residues. DNA is not recorded here.